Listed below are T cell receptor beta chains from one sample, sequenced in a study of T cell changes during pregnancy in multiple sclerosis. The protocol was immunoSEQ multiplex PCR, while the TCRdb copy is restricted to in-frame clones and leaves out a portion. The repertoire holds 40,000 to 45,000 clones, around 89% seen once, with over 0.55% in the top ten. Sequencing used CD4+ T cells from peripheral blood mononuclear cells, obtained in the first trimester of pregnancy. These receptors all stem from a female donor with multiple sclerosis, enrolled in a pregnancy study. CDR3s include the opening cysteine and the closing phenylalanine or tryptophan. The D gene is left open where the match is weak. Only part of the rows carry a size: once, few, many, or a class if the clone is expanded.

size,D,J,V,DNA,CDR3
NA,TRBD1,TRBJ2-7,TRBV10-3,TGTGCCACGAGCCGGGACAGGGGAGGTGAGCAGTACTTC,CATSRDRGGEQYF
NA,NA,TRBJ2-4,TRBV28,TGTGCCAGCAGTTTGCAGATGTTAAACATTCAGTACTTC,CASSLQMLNIQYF
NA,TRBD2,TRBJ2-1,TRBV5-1,TGCGCCAGCAGCTTGAGGGCGGCTAGCGGTAAGAATGAGCAGTTCTTC,CASSLRAASGKNEQFF
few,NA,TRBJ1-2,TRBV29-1,TGCAGCGTTGATTCTCTCCTCTATGGCTACACCTTC,CSVDSLLYGYTF
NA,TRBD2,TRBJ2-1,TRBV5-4,TGTGCCAGCTCCACCCGGACTAGCGGGAGTTACCGGTTCTTC,CASSTRTSGSYRFF
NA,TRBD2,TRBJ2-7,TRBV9,TGTGCCAGCATCCCGGGACTACAACTCTACGAGCAGTACTTC,CASIPGLQLYEQYF
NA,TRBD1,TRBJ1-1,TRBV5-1,TGCGCCAGCAGCCGACAGGGGGGTGTGAACACTGAAGCTTTCTTT,CASSRQGGVNTEAFF
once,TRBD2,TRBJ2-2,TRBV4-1,TGCGCCAGCAGCCGCATCAAGGGGACTAGCGGGAGTGGGGGGGAGCTGTTTTTT,CASSRIKGTSGSGGELFF
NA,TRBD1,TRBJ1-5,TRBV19,TGTGCCAGTAGTATAGAGAAAATACAGGGGTATAGCAATCAGCCCCAGCATTTT,CASSIEKIQGYSNQPQHF
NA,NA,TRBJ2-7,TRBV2,TGTGCCAGCAGTGGATCCATAAGGCGGGCCAACTCCTACGAGCAGTACTTC,CASSGSIRRANSYEQYF
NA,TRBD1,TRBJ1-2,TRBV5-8,TGTGCCAGCAGGAAACCGGGACAGGCCTGGGGCTACACCTTC,CASRKPGQAWGYTF
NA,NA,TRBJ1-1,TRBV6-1,TGTGCCAGCAGCCAGGGGTACCGCACTGAAGCTTTCTTT,CASSQGYRTEAFF
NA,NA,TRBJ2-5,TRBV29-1,TGCAGCCCCCCCAGCCAAGAGACCCAGTACTTC,CSPPSQETQYF
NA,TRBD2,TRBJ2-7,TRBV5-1,TGCGCCAGCAGACCTACGGGACTAGCGGGCACCTACGAGCAGTACTTC,CASRPTGLAGTYEQYF
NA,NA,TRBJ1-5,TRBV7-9,TGTGCCAGCAGCTTAGGCGCCCTTAATCAGCCCCAGCATTTT,CASSLGALNQPQHF
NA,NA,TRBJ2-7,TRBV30,TGTGCCTGGAGTGAAGACCCGGGGACAAAGGTCCACGAGCAGTACTTC,CAWSEDPGTKVHEQYF
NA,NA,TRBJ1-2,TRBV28,TGTGCCAGCAACGGGGACGGGGGAGGCTACACCTTC,CASNGDGGGYTF
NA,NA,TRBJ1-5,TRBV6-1,TGTGCCAGCAGTGAAGGTCGGATCGGGAATCAGCCCCAGCATTTT,CASSEGRIGNQPQHF
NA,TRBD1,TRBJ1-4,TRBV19,TGTGCCAGTAGTTGGGACAGGGGTAAAGAAAAACTGTTTTTT,CASSWDRGKEKLFF
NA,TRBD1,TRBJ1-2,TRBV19,TGTGCCAGTGAACAGGGGGCAGGGAGCTACACCTTC,CASEQGAGSYTF
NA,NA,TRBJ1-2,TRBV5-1,TGCGCCAGCAGCTTGGCCGATCCCGGGATGGGCTACACCTTC,CASSLADPGMGYTF
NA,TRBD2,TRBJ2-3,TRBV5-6,TGTGCCAGCAGCAAGGCGGGAGGTTGGTTTACAGATACGCAGTATTTT,CASSKAGGWFTDTQYF
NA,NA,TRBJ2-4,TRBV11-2,TGTGCCAGCAGCCCGCCGAGGATGAAAAACATTCAGTACTTC,CASSPPRMKNIQYF
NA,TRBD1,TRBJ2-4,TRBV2,TGTGCCAGCAGTGTTCGGACAGGGTCAATGTACTTC,CASSVRTGSMYF
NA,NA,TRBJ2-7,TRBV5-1,TGCGCCAGCAGCCTCCAGGGTTACGAGCAGTACTTC,CASSLQGYEQYF
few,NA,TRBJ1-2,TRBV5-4,TGTGCCAGCAGCTCGCTTGGGCGATATGGCTACACCTTC,CASSSLGRYGYTF
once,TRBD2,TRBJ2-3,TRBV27,TGTGCCAGCAGTTTAGGAGCGGGAGGAACAGATACGCAGTATTTT,CASSLGAGGTDTQYF
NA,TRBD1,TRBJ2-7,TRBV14,TGTGCCAGCAGCCCAAGGACAGGAACCGAGCAGTACTTC,CASSPRTGTEQYF
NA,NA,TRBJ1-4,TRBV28,TGTGCCAGCAGTTTACGGGTTAATGAAAAACTGTTTTTT,CASSLRVNEKLFF
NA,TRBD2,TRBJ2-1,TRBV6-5,TGTGCCAGCAGGGGACTAGCCGGAAGATGGCAGTTCTTC,CASRGLAGRWQFF
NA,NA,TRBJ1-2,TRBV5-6,TGTGCCAGCAGCGCGGGGTATAACTATGGCTACACCTTC,CASSAGYNYGYTF
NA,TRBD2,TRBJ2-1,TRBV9,TGTGCCAGCAGCGTTAGACTAGCGGGAGGCGATGACAATGAGCAGTTCTTC,CASSVRLAGGDDNEQFF
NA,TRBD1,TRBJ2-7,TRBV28,TGTGCCAGCAGTTTTTCGGGACAGGGGGCAGACGAGCAGTACTTC,CASSFSGQGADEQYF
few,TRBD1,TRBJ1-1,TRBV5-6,TGTGCCAGCAGGCGGGACAGGGGCACTGAAGCTTTCTTT,CASRRDRGTEAFF
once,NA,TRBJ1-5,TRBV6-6,TGTGCCAGCAGTAATACTTGGAGACAGTACAATCAGCCCCAGCATTTT,CASSNTWRQYNQPQHF
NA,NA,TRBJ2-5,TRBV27,TGTGCCAGCAGACCTAGGGGTACCCAGACCCAGTACTTC,CASRPRGTQTQYF
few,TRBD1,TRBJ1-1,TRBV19,TGTGCCAGTAGTCAGGGGGTCGGGACTGAAGCTTTCTTT,CASSQGVGTEAFF
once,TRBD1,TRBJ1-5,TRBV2,TGTGCCAGCAGTGAAGAGACAGGGTTTTTGCCCCAGCATTTT,CASSEETGFLPQHF
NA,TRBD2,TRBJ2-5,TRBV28,TGTGCCAGCAGTTCCCCTTTTAGCGGGGGTTACCAAGAGACCCAGTACTTC,CASSSPFSGGYQETQYF
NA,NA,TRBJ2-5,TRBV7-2,TGTGCCAGCAGAAGGGAAGGAGGGGGCTTATGGGAGACCCAGTACTTC,CASRREGGGLWETQYF
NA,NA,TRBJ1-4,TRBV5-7,TGTGCCAGCAGCTTGGTCACCCGGCGGGGGGCGGAAAAACTGTTTTTT,CASSLVTRRGAEKLFF
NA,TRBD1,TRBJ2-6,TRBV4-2,TGTGCCAGCAGCCAAGAGGGACAGGGGTCTGGGGCCAACGTCCTGACTTTC,CASSQEGQGSGANVLTF
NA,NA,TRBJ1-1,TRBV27,TGTGCCAGCAGTTTATCCACAGTGTCTATCACCCCTAATTCGAACACTGAAGCTTTCTTT,CASSLSTVSITPNSNTEAFF
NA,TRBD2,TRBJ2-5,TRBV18,TGTGCCAGCTCACCACCGGGAGGTCGGCGGGAGGTTGGAGAGACCCAGTACTTC,CASSPPGGRREVGETQYF
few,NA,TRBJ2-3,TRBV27,TGTGCCAGCCTAGACCCAAGCGGCCAAAGCACAGATACGCAGTATTTT,CASLDPSGQSTDTQYF